A single sample is the source of the 21 T cell receptor beta chains below, sequenced in a study of T cell repertoires in cytomegalovirus infection. TCRdb ran MiXCR on the reads and lists one entry per CDR3 protein. The sample holds more than 150,000 distinct CDR3 sequences, 15% to 20% seen once. Sequenced input: CD8+ T cells from PBMCs. The receptors shown here come from a human donor in good health (CMV status not recorded). Some clones in this sample may be carry-over from other donors' samples.

The J gene is TRBJ2-7, the V gene TRBV11-2; unclear D gene. Trimming took 4 bases from V and 0 from J, leaving 16 bases between them. This CDR3 comprises 16 residues. Germline V gives CDR1 SGHAT, CDR2 FQNNGV. CDR3: CASSSLVGKSSYEQYF. The CDR3 coding sequence is TGTGCCAGCAGCTCCCTGGTCGGAAAGAGCTCCTACGAGCAGTACTTC.

This clonotype was seen only a few times. The chain recombines TRBV6-5 with TRBJ2-6; D not resolved. V dropped 4 bases and J dropped 1 base, with 8 bases sitting between them. The CDR3 consists of 15 residues. The germline gives CDR1 MNHEY, CDR2 SVGAGI. The chain's CDR3 is CASSSRISGANVLTF. The CDR3 DNA follows: TGTGCCAGCAGTTCCAGAATATCTGGGGCCAACGTCCTGACTTTC.

This clonotype was counted between two and nine times. This rearrangement joins TRBV28 to TRBJ1-5; maybe TRBD1 (5 bases). Looked up from germline, CDR1 is MDHEN and CDR2 is SYDVKM. The CDR3 extends over 16 amino acids. Trimming removed 1 base from V and 4 bases from J, with 14 bases in between. In nucleotides, the CDR3 is TGTGCCAGCAGTTTATTAGGGACCGACTCGAATCAGCCCCAGCATTTT. Translated, it gives CASSLLGTDSNQPQHF.

The chain uses TRBV5-1 and TRBJ2-1, with 9 bases lining up with TRBD2. The CDR3 sequence is 17 residues long. V lost 7 bases, J lost 3 bases, and 14 bases stayed unmatched. CDR1 is SGHRS, CDR2 YFSETQ, per germline. CDR3 sequence (DNA): TGCGCCAGCGCCGGGGCGTTAGCGGGAGAGGGCTACAATGAGCAGTTCTTC. Translated, it gives CASAGALAGEGYNEQFF.

The chain joins TRBV7-6 to TRBJ2-1, with TRBD2 as a possible D gene (6 bases). The CDR3 runs to 13 residues. Trimming took 5 bases from V and 4 from J, leaving 9 bases between them. CDR1 and CDR2 (germline): SGHVS, FNYEAQ. The CDR3 DNA follows: TGTGCCAGCAGCGGGGGGAATTACAATGAGCAGTTCTTC. As protein: CASSGGNYNEQFF.

V usage is TRBV5-1 and J usage is TRBJ2-7, with D perhaps being TRBD1 or TRBD2 (5 bases each). The CDR3 is made up of 14 amino acids. Germline assignment: CDR1 SGHRS and CDR2 YFSETQ. Trimming left V 2 bases short and J 5 bases short, with 14 bases between. CDR3 nucleotide sequence: TGCGCCAGCAGCTTTACGGGACCAGTGGACGAGCAGTACTTC. The encoded protein is CASSFTGPVDEQYF.

V usage is TRBV6-2 or TRBV6-3 and J usage is TRBJ1-1; 8 bases agree with TRBD1. V lost 8 bases and J lost 1; bases outside the gene matches: 0. Germline V lookup: CDR1 MNHEY, CDR2 SVGEGT. The CDR3 is made up of 12 amino acids. The CDR3 DNA reads as TGTGCCAGCGGGACAGGGAACACTGAAGCTTTCTTT. This translates into CASGTGNTEAFF.

The gene calls are TRBV27 and TRBJ2-1; D uncertain. V lost 8 bases, J lost 6 bases, and 11 bases lay in between. Looked up from germline, CDR1 is MNHEY and CDR2 is SMNVEV (reference sequence). This CDR3 region has 12 residues. The CDR3 sequence is CASGSPRNEQFF. The CDR3, as DNA: TGTGCCAGCGGATCACCCCGCAATGAGCAGTTCTTC.

The chain couples TRBV28 to TRBJ2-5, with TRBD2 as a possible D gene (5 bases). Germline-derived CDR1 and CDR2 are MDHEN and SYDVKM. The V and J ends lost 2 bases and 0 bases respectively, with 13 bases between them. CDR3 length: 16 residues. Here the CDR3 DNA reads TGTGCCAGCAGTTTAAGGAGGATAGGGTACCAAGAGACCCAGTACTTC. The encoded protein is CASSLRRIGYQETQYF.

This clonotype has a handful of counts. The rearrangement joins TRBV29-1 to TRBJ2-7; the D gene is possibly TRBD1 (6 bases). Germline CDR1 reads SQVTM; CDR2 reads ANQGSEA. V was cut by 7 bases and J by 4 bases, with 20 bases left in between. This CDR3 is built from 14 residues. The CDR3 DNA sequence: TGCAGCGCCGTGACAGGAGTGTCCTTTTACGAGCAGTACTTC. Translating it yields CSAVTGVSFYEQYF.

V and J are TRBV7-6 and TRBJ2-6; possibly TRBD1 for D (6 bases). CDR3 size: 16 residues. Trimming stripped 5 bases from V and 0 bases from J, with 11 bases between. Germline CDR1 reads SGHVS; CDR2 reads FNYEAQ. As DNA, the CDR3 is TGTGCCAGCAGCACCGGACAGAGCTCTGGGGCCAACGTCCTGACTTTC. Translating it yields CASSTGQSSGANVLTF.

A few counts support this clonotype. The chain recombines TRBV7-3 with TRBJ2-1; no clear D. Trimming removed 2 bases from V and 3 bases from J, with 8 bases in between. The CDR3 extends over 14 amino acids. Germline-derived CDR1 and CDR2 are SGHTA and FQGTGA. In DNA, the CDR3 is TGTGCCAGCAGCTTATATAGGGACTACAATGAGCAGTTCTTC. It translates to CASSLYRDYNEQFF.

V usage is TRBV5-6 and J usage is TRBJ1-2; D might be TRBD1 (5 bases). The CDR3 contains 14 residues. Trimming left V 4 bases short and J 6 bases short, with 16 bases between. Germline V gives CDR1 SGHDT, CDR2 YYEEEE. The CDR3 region has the DNA TGTGCCAGCAGCCGGCGGGGGTCAGAAAATGGCTACACCTTC. Protein: CASSRRGSENGYTF.

The chain combines TRBV7-8 with TRBJ1-4; D remains ambiguous. The CDR3 runs to 15 residues. Germline V gene data show CDR1 as SGHVS and CDR2 as FQNEAQ. V lost 0 bases and J 10 bases, leaving 15 bases between the germline ends. The CDR3: CASSLARSASGKLFF. CDR3 DNA: TGTGCCAGCAGCTTAGCTAGGAGCGCAAGCGGAAAACTGTTTTTT.

In this sample, this clonotype turned up a few times. The rearrangement uses TRBV7-2 and TRBJ2-1; D not certain. CDR3 size: 14 residues. Trimming removed 5 bases at V and 8 bases at J, with 16 bases between. Per the germline V gene, CDR1 is SGHTA and CDR2 is FQGNSA. The DNA of the CDR3 is TGTGCCAGCAGCGTTTCCGGGCCTCAGTATGAGCAGTTCTTC. Its protein is CASSVSGPQYEQFF.

CDR3 sequence reads: CSVVGGGAWDEQFF. CDR3 bases: TGCAGCGTTGTTGGAGGAGGGGCCTGGGACGAGCAGTTCTTC. This chain uses TRBV29-1 with TRBJ2-1; possible D gene TRBD2, 6 bases. V shed 4 bases and J shed 10 bases, with 20 bases lying between them. CDR3 length equals 14 residues. Germline V lookup: CDR1 SQVTM, CDR2 ANQGSEA.

The chain joins TRBV4-3 to TRBJ2-7, with D tentatively TRBD2 (6 bases). The CDR3 consists of 17 residues. Between the trimmed V and J ends, which lost 0 bases and 3 bases, there was a span of 18 bases. Germline V lookup: CDR1 LGHNA, CDR2 YSLEER. DNA of the CDR3: TGCGCCAGCAGCCAAGATCTTACCGGGACTGAATTCTACGAGCAGTACTTC. Protein: CASSQDLTGTEFYEQYF.

The rearrangement links TRBV7-9 to TRBJ2-7; perhaps TRBD2 as D (6 bases). The CDR3 spans 14 residues. V lost 5 bases, J lost 1 base, and 12 bases lay in between. Per the germline V gene, CDR1 is SEHNR and CDR2 is FQNEAQ (reference sequence). CDR3 in amino acids: CASSHSGLSYEQYF. CDR3 DNA sequence: TGTGCCAGCAGCCATAGCGGACTATCCTACGAGCAGTACTTC.

This chain connects TRBV5-1 to TRBJ2-1; D is perhaps TRBD1 (5 bases). V was cut by 0 bases and J by 5 bases, with 15 bases left in between. CDR1 and CDR2 from the germline V gene are SGHRS and YFSETQ. The CDR3 has 16 amino acids. This chain's CDR3 is CASSLEWGSGHNEQFF. The CDR3 DNA follows: TGCGCCAGCAGCTTGGAGTGGGGCTCCGGACACAATGAGCAGTTCTTC.

There are a few counts of this clonotype. The rearrangement uses TRBV27 and TRBJ2-7, with 7 positions matching TRBD1. V dropped 5 bases and J dropped 2; count of bases not matched to a gene: 9. This CDR3 contains 15 residues. Germline V CDR1 and CDR2: MNHEY, SMNVEV (reference sequence). The CDR3 is CASSPRQGGAYEQYF. In DNA, the CDR3 is TGTGCCAGCAGTCCTAGACAGGGTGGTGCCTACGAGCAGTACTTC.

Many counts were recorded for this clonotype. The chain uses TRBV28 and TRBJ1-5; D uncertain. V was clipped by 5 bases and J by 3 bases, with 5 bases between them. The CDR3 runs to 12 residues. Germline V gives CDR1 MDHEN, CDR2 SYDVKM. CDR3 sequence reads: CASSPDNQPQHF. The DNA of the CDR3 is TGTGCCAGCAGTCCAGACAATCAGCCCCAGCATTTT.